This entry lists 32 T cell receptor beta chains sequenced from one sample in a study of blood T cell repertoires in COVID-19. Profiling relied on immunoSEQ multiplex PCR, and the TCRdb table lists in-frame clones only, not all of them. The table records about 170,000 clones, more than 85% of them present only once. Sequenced sample: peripheral blood. Receptors originate from a man aged 55 to 70 with COVID-19, enrolled during active disease.

The rearrangement joins TRBV28 to TRBJ2-1; D not certain. The CDR3 consists of 14 residues. V lost 11 bases and J 0 bases, leaving 14 bases between the germline ends. Germline V lookup: CDR1 MDHEN, CDR2 SYDVKM. The CDR3 DNA reads TGTGCCGGAAGTGACAAGAGCTCCTACAATGAGCAGTTCTTC. This gives the protein CAGSDKSSYNEQFF. Using reference TRBV28 and TRBJ2-1 for the parts outside the CDR3, the full variable domain is DVKVTQSSRYLVKRTGEKVFLECVQDMDHENMFWYRQDPGLGLRLIYFSYDVKMKEKGDIPEGYSVSREKKERFSLILESASTNQTSMYLCAGSDKSSYNEQFFGPGTRLTVL.

The CDR3 reads CATSVGQGYGYTF. The CDR3 DNA sequence: TGTGCCACCAGTGTGGGACAGGGGTATGGCTACACCTTC. This chain uses TRBV24-1 with TRBJ1-2; 10 bases match TRBD1. This CDR3 is 13 amino acids long. Trimming at V came to 5 bases and at J to 5 bases, leaving 1 base not matched to a gene. Germline values: CDR1 KGHDR, CDR2 SFDVKD.

This chain joins TRBV29-1 and TRBJ2-3; D possibly corresponds to TRBD2 (6 bases). Trimming pared 7 bases from V and 2 bases from J, leaving 22 bases between. This CDR3 spans 16 amino acids. Germline lookup yields CDR1 SQVTM and CDR2 ANQGSEA. The CDR3 DNA reads as TGCAGCGCTCAACCCGGGACTCCACCCCCCACAGATACGCAGTATTTT. Translation: CSAQPGTPPPTDTQYF.

The chain joins TRBV7-2 to TRBJ2-7, with 8 bases matching TRBD2. Germline CDR1 reads SGHTA; CDR2 reads FQGNSA. J lost 3 bases, V lost 1 base, and 8 bases had no gene match. This CDR3 has 16 residues. In nucleotides, the CDR3 is TGTGCCAGCAGCTTAGGCCCCCCGGCGGGAGGCTACGAGCAGTACTTC. The encoded protein is CASSLGPPAGGYEQYF.

This clone was seen only once. The chain couples TRBV19 to TRBJ1-3, with D possibly TRBD1 on 5 matching bases. The CDR3 loop spans 15 amino acids. V was clipped by 4 bases and J by 0 bases, with 10 bases between them. Per the germline V gene, CDR1 is LNHDA and CDR2 is SQIVND (reference sequence). The CDR3 is CASSRQKNSGNTIYF. The DNA for the CDR3 is TGTGCCAGTAGTAGACAGAAAAACTCTGGAAACACCATATATTTT.

This chain connects TRBV24-1 to TRBJ2-2; TRBD1 is a possible D gene (6 bases). Looked up from germline, CDR1 is KGHDR and CDR2 is SFDVKD. This CDR3 comprises 14 residues. V was pared by 8 bases and J by 0 bases, with 9 bases between. CDR3 DNA sequence: TGTGCCACCAAGAAGGGGGCGAACACCGGGGAGCTGTTTTTT. It codes for CATKKGANTGELFF.

For the CDR3, the DNA is TGCGCCAGCAGCCAATCAGCCGGGGGTCAAGAGACCCAGTACTTC. It yields the protein CASSQSAGGQETQYF. The rearrangement uses TRBV4-3 and TRBJ2-5, with D possibly matching TRBD2 (6 bases). Between the trimmed V and J ends, which lost 2 bases and 2 bases, there was a span of 12 bases. Looked up from germline, CDR1 is LGHNA and CDR2 is YSLEER. CDR3 size: 15 residues.

The chain is built from TRBV27 and TRBJ2-1; the match to TRBD1 covers 9 bases. V lost 6 bases and J lost 16; bases outside the gene matches: 25. The CDR3 has 17 amino acids. Per germline, CDR1 MNHEY and CDR2 SMNVEV (reference sequence). Here the CDR3 reads CASRRNSRPGQGDREFF. The CDR3 bases are TGTGCCAGCAGGCGAAACTCTAGACCGGGACAGGGTGACAGAGAATTCTTC.

V gene TRBV11-3 combines with J gene TRBJ2-4, with D maybe TRBD2 (5 bases). The CDR3 consists of 15 residues. Trimming pared 0 bases from V and 9 bases from J, leaving 15 bases between. Germline V gene lookup returns CDR1 SGHNT and CDR2 YENEEA. The CDR3 loop is CASSLDPGIATIQYF. The DNA for the CDR3 is TGTGCCAGCAGCTTAGATCCGGGGATCGCTACCATTCAGTACTTC.

This clone was seen just once. One end of the junction fails to match germline, which may point to a read error. This chain links TRBV28 with TRBJ1-2, with a weak D call TRBD1 (5 bases). Germline V lookup: CDR1 MDHEN, CDR2 SYDVKM. This CDR3 has 11 amino acids. The DNA of the CDR3 is TGTGCCAGCACAGGGAACTCTGGCTACACCTTC. Translated, it gives CASTGNSGYTF.

The chain recombines TRBV7-8 with TRBJ1-2; D remains unclear. Germline lookup yields CDR1 SGHVS and CDR2 FQNEAQ. The CDR3 loop spans 14 amino acids. V was pared by 5 bases and J by 4 bases, with 14 bases between. The CDR3 bases are TGTGCCAGCAGCAGACAAGAGGGCGTCTATGGCTACACCTTC. Translating gives CASSRQEGVYGYTF.

The V call is TRBV6-6, the J call TRBJ1-2; 9 positions agree with TRBD1. The CDR3 has 14 residues. CDR1 is MNHNY and CDR2 is SVGAGI in the germline V gene (reference sequence). V was pared by 7 bases and J by 6 bases, with 9 bases of the junction left unmatched. The chain's CDR3 is CASTRDRALDGYTF. The CDR3 DNA is TGTGCCAGCACTAGGGACAGGGCCTTAGATGGCTACACCTTC.

This chain connects TRBV7-9 to TRBJ1-5, with 11 nucleotides matching TRBD1. The germline V gene has CDR1 SEHNR and CDR2 FQNEAQ (reference sequence). This CDR3 is built from 15 residues. V shed 5 bases, J shed 7 bases, and the junction held 7 bases outside the gene matches. CDR3 coding DNA: TGTGCCAGCAGCCCCGGACAGGGGGCGGGGCAGCCCCAGCATTTT. This sequence encodes CASSPGQGAGQPQHF.

This chain uses TRBV15 with TRBJ2-1; the D gene is possibly TRBD1 (5 bases). The V gene's germline CDR1 is LNHNV and CDR2 YYDKDF (reference sequence). This CDR3 has 19 residues. V was clipped by 1 base and J by 0 bases, with 19 bases between them. CDR3 sequence: CATSRAAGPSISSYNEQFF. The CDR3 nucleotides are TGTGCCACCAGCAGAGCGGCAGGGCCCAGTATAAGCTCCTACAATGAGCAGTTCTTC. Supplemented by reference TRBV15 and TRBJ2-1, the full variable domain reads DAMVIQNPRYQVTQFGKPVTLSCSQTLNHNVMYWYQQKSSQAPKLLFHYYDKDFNNEADTPDNFQSRRPNTSFCFLDIRSPGLGDTAMYLCATSRAAGPSISSYNEQFFGPGTRLTVL.

The CDR3 loop is CASSIDRDKNSPLHF. The CDR3 DNA follows: TGTGCCAGTAGTATAGACCGGGACAAAAATTCACCCCTCCACTTT. The chain recombines TRBV19 with TRBJ1-6; possible D gene TRBD1, 6 bases. The CDR3 extends over 15 amino acids. Trimming removed 0 bases at V and 7 bases at J, with 10 bases between. Looked up from germline, CDR1 is LNHDA and CDR2 is SQIVND (reference sequence).

The chain has TRBV9 and TRBJ1-2; the match to TRBD1 covers 8 bases. The CDR3 extends over 14 amino acids. Germline loops: CDR1 SGDLS, CDR2 YYNGEE. With 3 bases clipped from V and 8 bases from J, the junction kept 9 bases outside the gene matches. The CDR3 sequence is CASSGETGAGGYTF. In DNA form, the CDR3 reads TGTGCCAGCAGCGGAGAGACAGGGGCTGGAGGCTACACCTTC.

The CDR3 region is CASSLQAGGETQYF. CDR3 nucleotide sequence: TGTGCCAGCAGCCTACAGGCCGGGGGAGAGACCCAGTACTTC. J is TRBJ2-5 and V is TRBV7-9, with D maybe TRBD2 (6 bases). The CDR3 consists of 14 residues. In germline, CDR1 is SEHNR, CDR2 FQNEAQ (reference sequence). Trimming cost V 5 bases and J 4 bases, with 14 bases left between them.

The CDR3 DNA follows: TGTGCCAGCAGTTTTGAAGCCGCCAATGGCTACACCTTC. Translated: CASSFEAANGYTF. The chain links TRBV6-5 to TRBJ1-2, with unresolved D. This CDR3 contains 13 residues. Trimming took off 4 bases at V and 6 bases at J, with 12 bases between the two ends. Germline loops: CDR1 MNHEY, CDR2 SVGAGI.

V usage is TRBV20-1 and J usage is TRBJ1-3; D gene unclear. Germline V gene data show CDR1 as DFQATT and CDR2 as SNEGSKA (reference sequence). CDR3 length equals 11 residues. Between the trimmed V and J ends, which lost 5 bases and 3 bases, there was a span of 5 bases. In nucleotides, the CDR3 is TGCAGTGCTCCTAGTGGAAACACCATATATTTT. It translates to CSAPSGNTIYF.

This chain links TRBV7-9 with TRBJ1-2; no clear D gene. CDR1 is SEHNR, CDR2 FQNEAQ, per germline (reference sequence). The CDR3 has 14 amino acids. V was trimmed by 1 base and J by 4 bases, leaving 10 bases between them. The CDR3 is CASSLEQPLYGYTF. CDR3 coding DNA: TGTGCCAGCAGCTTAGAACAGCCTCTCTATGGCTACACCTTC.

The chain links TRBV24-1 to TRBJ2-2, with D possibly being TRBD1 (7 bases). With 7 bases removed from V and 2 bases from J, the gap between germline ends came to 16 bases. The germline gives CDR1 KGHDR, CDR2 SFDVKD. This CDR3 comprises 16 residues. CDR3 coding DNA: TGTGCCACCAGAAGAGGGGGGACAGTTAACACCGGGGAGCTGTTTTTT. Encoded protein: CATRRGGTVNTGELFF.

This clone was observed a handful of times. The chain couples TRBV19 to TRBJ1-2, with 10 bases fitting TRBD1. The junction had 4 bases not matched to a gene; V was cut back by 5 bases and J by 4 bases. The CDR3 length is 14 residues. In germline, CDR1 is LNHDA, CDR2 SQIVND (reference sequence). The CDR3 region is CASSQDRGIYGYTF. CDR3 nucleotide sequence: TGTGCCAGTAGTCAGGACAGGGGGATCTATGGCTACACCTTC.

The chain joins TRBV7-2 to TRBJ1-1; D is unclear. CDR3 length equals 14 residues. CDR1 and CDR2 from the germline V gene are SGHTA and FQGNSA. The V and J ends lost 5 bases and 5 bases respectively, with 15 bases between them. CDR3 residues: CASSPTMTGTEAFF. Here the CDR3 DNA reads TGTGCCAGCAGCCCCACGATGACGGGAACTGAAGCTTTCTTT.

This clone was found once. J is TRBJ2-1 and V is TRBV6-6; TRBD2 matches at 8 bases. The CDR3 length is 14 residues. Germline V gene data show CDR1 as MNHNY and CDR2 as SVGAGI (reference sequence). J lost 5 bases, V lost 6 bases, and 6 bases had no gene match. As DNA, the CDR3 is TGTGCCAGCAGGAACCAAGCGGGGGACAATGAGCAGTTCTTC. Residues: CASRNQAGDNEQFF.

The chain links TRBV28 to TRBJ1-3; D uncertain. The V end was cut by 6 bases, the J end by 4 bases, with 10 bases between. There are 13 residues in the CDR3. Germline loops: CDR1 MDHEN, CDR2 SYDVKM. The CDR3 loop is CASRQPNGNTIYF. The CDR3 region has the DNA TGTGCCAGCAGACAACCCAACGGAAACACCATATATTTT.

This chain uses TRBV7-2 with TRBJ2-3, with 9 bases lining up with TRBD1. V trimming: 6 bases; J trimming: 10 bases; junction bases outside the gene matches: 5. CDR3 size: 12 residues. Per germline, CDR1 SGHTA and CDR2 FQGNSA. The CDR3 loop is CASRGTGRPQYF. The CDR3 DNA is TGTGCCAGCAGGGGGACAGGGCGGCCGCAGTATTTT.

V is TRBV11-2 and J is TRBJ1-2, with D perhaps TRBD1 (6 bases). The CDR3 is made up of 13 amino acids. Germline-derived CDR1 and CDR2 are SGHAT and FQNNGV. Between the trimmed V and J ends, which lost 5 bases and 6 bases, there was a span of 13 bases. As DNA, the CDR3 is TGTGCCAGCAGCGCACTTACAGGGAATGGCTACACCTTC. As protein: CASSALTGNGYTF.

A word on this clone: Other DNA sequences in the same sample also yield this CDR3. The chain couples TRBV7-2 to TRBJ1-2; TRBD1 matches at 7 bases. CDR1 and CDR2 from the germline V gene are SGHTA and FQGNSA. After removal of 5 bases from V and 2 bases from J, the junction contained 2 bases not matched to a gene. The CDR3 extends over 13 amino acids. The CDR3 region is CASSVQGNYGYTF. DNA of the CDR3: TGTGCCAGCAGCGTACAGGGGAACTATGGCTACACCTTC.

J is TRBJ2-5 and V is TRBV3-1 (or the pseudogene TRBV3-2); TRBD2 agrees at 9 bases. CDR1 and CDR2 (germline): LGHDT, YNNKEL (reference sequence). This CDR3 is 14 amino acids long. V trimming: 3 bases; J trimming: 2 bases; junction bases outside the gene matches: 1. The CDR3 region is CASSQSGGQETQYF. The CDR3 coding sequence is TGTGCCAGCAGCCAGAGCGGGGGGCAAGAGACCCAGTACTTC.

The chain uses TRBV6-6 and TRBJ1-5, with 8 bases aligning to TRBD1. The CDR3 totals 17 residues. The V and J ends lost 5 bases and 1 base, in that order; junction bases with no gene match: 10. Germline CDR1 reads MNHNY; CDR2 reads SVGAGI (reference sequence). CDR3 loop: CASSRPTGVNSNQPQHF. Here the CDR3 DNA reads TGTGCCAGCAGTCGGCCGACAGGGGTAAACAGCAATCAGCCCCAGCATTTT.

This chain links TRBV11-2 with TRBJ2-5; 11 bases match TRBD1. The CDR3 runs to 16 residues. CDR1 and CDR2 (germline): SGHAT, FQNNGV. After removal of 3 bases from V and 5 bases from J, the junction contained 8 bases not matched to a gene. The CDR3 loop is CASSFPGTGGFETQYF. The CDR3 DNA reads TGTGCCAGCAGCTTTCCCGGGACAGGGGGTTTTGAGACCCAGTACTTC.

The V call is TRBV28, the J call TRBJ1-5; no definite D call. Germline loops: CDR1 MDHEN, CDR2 SYDVKM. The CDR3 contains 14 residues. V dropped 8 bases and J dropped 2 bases, with 13 bases sitting between them. The CDR3 reads CASRSVPGNQPQHF. The CDR3, as DNA: TGTGCCAGCCGGTCGGTCCCCGGCAATCAGCCCCAGCATTTT.